A selection of T cell receptor beta chains follows, all from one sample in a study of vaccination effects on CD4 cells after COVID-19. Only in-frame clones appear in the TCRdb table, and some are missing; sequencing was by immunoSEQ multiplex PCR. Of tens of thousands of clones listed, 65% are singletons. These receptors' antigens are unknown. The input for sequencing was CD4+ T cells from PBMCs cultured without peptide, taken before COVID-19 vaccination. The origin of the receptors is a human donor who received a COVID-19 vaccine. CDR3s include the opening cysteine and the closing phenylalanine or tryptophan. Fields, in order: J gene, clone size, CDR3 length, D gene, V gene, CDR3 DNA, CDR3 protein. A D gene is named only where the DNA matches it firmly. Clone size is not always given. Where it is, it says once, few, many or a class for expanded clones.

TRBJ2-4 . 20 TRBD2 TRBV5-5 TGTGCCAGCAGCTTGGAACTGGCGGGAGGGGGTATTGTAGCCAAAAACATTCAGTACTTC CASSLELAGGGIVAKNIQYF
TRBJ2-2 . 16 TRBD1 TRBV5-1 TGCGCCAGCAGCTCCTACCGGGACAGGGGGCCCGGGGAGCTGTTTTTT CASSSYRDRGPGELFF
TRBJ1-1 . 16 TRBD1 TRBV25-1 TGTGCCAGCAGTGAAAGTAGGGACAGGGGGTTGACTGAAGCTTTCTTT CASSESRDRGLTEAFF
TRBJ1-3 . 14 . TRBV3-1/TRBV3-2 TGTGCCAGCAGCCAGGGTCACTCTGGAAACACCATATATTTT CASSQGHSGNTIYF
TRBJ1-1 . 16 TRBD1 TRBV6-1 TGTGCCAGCAGTGAAATACCCACCGGGACAGGGGGCAGGGCTTTCTTT CASSEIPTGTGGRAFF
TRBJ2-1 . 15 . TRBV24-1 TGTGCCACCAGTGAAGACACTAGCTCCTACAATGAGCAGTTCTTC CATSEDTSSYNEQFF
TRBJ2-3 . 13 . TRBV3-1/TRBV3-2 TGTGCCAGCAGCCAAGTGGGCACAGATACGCAGTATTTT CASSQVGTDTQYF
TRBJ1-3 few 15 TRBD1 TRBV6-5 TGTGCCAGCACCTGGACAGGGAGCTCTGGAAACACCATATATTTT CASTWTGSSGNTIYF
TRBJ2-7 . 13 . TRBV7-2 TGTGCCAGCAGCCCCGGGACTTCCTACGAGCAGTACTTC CASSPGTSYEQYF
TRBJ2-3 . 15 . TRBV7-9 TGTGCCAGCAGCGAACCGGGACGTGGCACAGATACGCAGTATTTT CASSEPGRGTDTQYF
TRBJ2-3 . 13 . TRBV6-5 TGTGCCAGCAGCCAGGACTTCACAGATACGCAGTATTTT CASSQDFTDTQYF
TRBJ1-3 few 16 TRBD1 TRBV4-1 TGCGCCAGCAGCCAAGTACAGGGGGATAGTGGAAACACCATATATTTT CASSQVQGDSGNTIYF
TRBJ2-1 . 18 . TRBV18 TGTGCCAGCTCACCACCGAAAGGGTCCCTCTTAGTTTACAATGAGCAGTTCTTC CASSPPKGSLLVYNEQFF
TRBJ1-1 . 20 . TRBV7-8 TGTGCCAGCAGCTTACTCCGCCATGGGCAGGGTGCTTATTTTGTAGCTGAAGCTTTCTTT CASSLLRHGQGAYFVAEAFF
TRBJ2-5 once 12 TRBD1 TRBV3-1/TRBV3-2 TGTGCCAGCATCCAGGGGGCGGAGACCCAGTACTTC CASIQGAETQYF
TRBJ2-5 . 15 . TRBV4-1 TGCGCCAGCAGCCAACCTCACGCGGGCCCGGAGACCCAGTACTTC CASSQPHAGPETQYF
TRBJ2-5 . 15 TRBD2 TRBV4-1 TGCGCCAGCAGCCAAGGACGGGGGGTCCAAGAGACCCAGTACTTC CASSQGRGVQETQYF
TRBJ1-1 . 12 . TRBV10-1 TGCGCCAGCAGACGACCGGGGGGTGAAGCTTTCTTT CASRRPGGEAFF
TRBJ1-5 few 13 . TRBV12-3/TRBV12-4 TGTGCCAGCAGAGACAGTAGCAATCAGCCCCAGCATTTT CASRDSSNQPQHF
TRBJ1-2 . 16 . TRBV18 TGTGCCAGCTCACCTCAGACCCCGGAGGCTAACTATGGCTACACCTTC CASSPQTPEANYGYTF
TRBJ2-5 . 14 TRBD2 TRBV29-1 TGCAGCGCCCCGACTAGCGGGGGGGCCGAGACCCAGTACTTC CSAPTSGGAETQYF
TRBJ2-7 . 14 TRBD2 TRBV6-5 TGTGCCAGCAGTTACGCGGGAGGGGACTACGAGCAGTACTTC CASSYAGGDYEQYF
TRBJ1-4 . 20 . TRBV20-1 TGCAGTGCTAGTCATCCTGAGGCCGTCTTGTTGTTTGCAACTAATGAAAAACTGTTTTTT CSASHPEAVLLFATNEKLFF
TRBJ2-3 . 15 TRBD1 TRBV19 TGTGCCAGTAGCTTTCTGGGACAGGGGGGAGATACGCAGTATTTT CASSFLGQGGDTQYF
TRBJ2-7 few 15 TRBD2 TRBV3-1/TRBV3-2 TGTGCCAGCAGCCCCGCTAGCGGGGGCTCCTACGAGCAGTACTTC CASSPASGGSYEQYF
TRBJ2-7 . 16 TRBD1 TRBV24-1 TGTGCCACCAGTGATTTGGAGACAGGGATTTGGGGAGAGCAGTACTTC CATSDLETGIWGEQYF
TRBJ2-7 . 11 . TRBV21-1 TGTGCCAGCAGCAAAGTCTCGGACAGTTACTTC CASSKVSDSYF
TRBJ2-2 . 13 . TRBV12-3/TRBV12-4 TGTGCCAGCAGCCCCCGGGCCCCCGGGGAGCTGTTTTTT CASSPRAPGELFF
TRBJ2-3 . 17 . TRBV15 TGTGCCACCAGCAGTCACGGGTCGGAGGAGGGGACAGATACGCAGTATTTT CATSSHGSEEGTDTQYF
TRBJ2-7 . 14 . TRBV5-1 TGCGCCAGCAGCTTGAGAACGGTATCCTACGAGCAGTACTTC CASSLRTVSYEQYF
TRBJ2-3 . 18 TRBD2 TRBV11-3 TGTGCCAGCAGCTCCTCATTTCCCCCTAGCGGGAGGTCAGATACGCAGTATTTT CASSSSFPPSGRSDTQYF
TRBJ2-2 . 15 . TRBV11-2 TGTGCCAGCAGCTTAACGGGACAGAACACCGGGGAGCTGTTTTTT CASSLTGQNTGELFF
TRBJ2-1 . 16 TRBD2 TRBV18 TGTGCCAGCTCACCTGCTGCTAGCGGGGGTAACAATGAGCAGTTCTTC CASSPAASGGNNEQFF
TRBJ2-7 . 15 . TRBV7-9 TGTGCCAGCAGACCTGCGGGGTATGAGAGCCGCGAGCAGTACTTC CASRPAGYESREQYF
TRBJ2-1 once 14 . TRBV6-4 TGTGCCAGCAGTGACCCAGGCGGCAGGAATGAGCAGTTCTTC CASSDPGGRNEQFF
TRBJ1-6 . 17 TRBD1 TRBV19 TGTGCCAGTAGTCTCTACACAGGGGTTCGACATAATTCACCCCTCCACTTT CASSLYTGVRHNSPLHF
TRBJ2-5 once 16 . TRBV7-9 TGTGCCAGCAGCTTAGGGGGCTCGTTTCGGTTAGAGACCCAGTACTTC CASSLGGSFRLETQYF
TRBJ2-7 . 14 . TRBV10-2 TGCGCCAGCAGGGCCCCCGGAGGGCCGGACGAGCAGTACTTC CASRAPGGPDEQYF
TRBJ2-4 once 19 TRBD1 TRBV18 TGTGCCAGCTCATCTACCGGGACAGGCACCTCCTTAGCCAAAAACATTCAGTACTTC CASSSTGTGTSLAKNIQYF
TRBJ1-5 . 14 . TRBV5-1 TGCGCCAGCAGCTCCCAGGGCGGCAATCAGCCCCAGCATTTT CASSSQGGNQPQHF
TRBJ2-2 . 16 . TRBV10-3 TGTGCCATCAGTGAGTCAAAAGGGCTCAACACCGGGGAGCTGTTTTTT CAISESKGLNTGELFF
TRBJ2-7 . 14 TRBD2 TRBV10-1 TGCGCCAGCAGTCTTGGCGGGGGGGTTTGGGAGCAGTACTTC CASSLGGGVWEQYF
TRBJ1-1 . 12 . TRBV7-9 TGTGCCAGCAGCCTACAGAAGGAAAAAGCTTTCTTT CASSLQKEKAFF
TRBJ2-7 . 14 . TRBV11-2 TGTGCCAGCAGCTCCGCAGGGGAGAGCTACGAGCAGTACTTC CASSSAGESYEQYF
TRBJ1-1 . 14 . TRBV6-4 TGTGCCAGCAGTGACGGGACACGAACCGGGGAAGCTTTCTTT CASSDGTRTGEAFF
TRBJ1-6 few 15 TRBD1 TRBV19 TGTGCCAGTAGTATAGATGGACAGGGTGGCTCACCCCTCCACTTT CASSIDGQGGSPLHF
TRBJ2-7 . 13 . TRBV5-1 TGCGCCAGCAGCCCGGCACTCTACTACGAGCAGTACTTC CASSPALYYEQYF
TRBJ2-2 . 15 . TRBV11-1 TGTGCCAGCAGCCCCCCCCAAGGGGCTGCCGGGGAGCTGTTTTTT CASSPPQGAAGELFF
TRBJ2-3 few 17 . TRBV10-1 TGCGCCAGCAGTGATCCCCTAGGAGGCTCTAGCACAGATACGCAGTATTTT CASSDPLGGSSTDTQYF
TRBJ1-5 few 15 . TRBV19 TGTGCCAGTAGCAAGGGACCGTATAGCAATCAGCCCCAGCATTTT CASSKGPYSNQPQHF
TRBJ1-1 few 14 . TRBV5-1 TGCGCCAGCTCGAGCGACGGGTTGAACACTGAAGCTTTCTTT CASSSDGLNTEAFF
TRBJ1-1 . 17 TRBD1 TRBV2 TGTGCCAGCAAGTTTTTGGGGACAGGGACCATGAACACTGAAGCTTTCTTT CASKFLGTGTMNTEAFF